This record covers a single TCR beta chain. The data originate from a study of blood T cell repertoires in COVID-19. Study as a whole: COVID-19 samples, acute and convalescent, were from the United States, Italy and Spain. Sample material is recorded as cDNA or gDNA derived from T cells, B-cell-depleted T cells, or PBMCs.

The CDR3 totals 13 residues. The V gene lost 10 bases and the J gene lost 8 bases, with 17 bases spanning the gap. Per germline, CDR1 MGHDK and CDR2 SYGVNS. Profiling relied on immunoSEQ multiplex PCR, and the TCRdb table lists in-frame clones only, not all of them. The data contain approximately 210,000 clones, around 91% of them seen just once; the ten biggest clones take up 4.8%. The gene calls are TRBV25-1 and TRBJ1-4, with a possible D match to TRBD1 (6 bases). The sequence came from a woman in her 40s with acute or convalescent COVID-19. The specimen was peripheral blood. CDR3 nucleotides: TGTGCCACCGAGGGATACAGGGACGAAAAACTGTTTTTT. Its protein is CATEGYRDEKLFF.